This is a list of T cell receptor beta chains from one sample in a study of blood T cells in healthy people across ages. TCRdb re-called the 5' RACE reads through MiXCR, storing one row per CDR3 protein. This table has roughly 2 million distinct CDR3 sequences, around 50% appearing once. Material for sequencing was blood. The receptors come from a woman aged 40 to 50 in good health. Both conserved end residues are trimmed from each CDR3.

CDR3	V	J
ASSQDLSGPTNEKLF	TRBV4-3	TRBJ1-4
ATSDPGRADNEQF	TRBV24-1	TRBJ2-1
ASSFNQVEETQY	TRBV12-3/TRBV12-4	TRBJ2-5
SATSGLSNQPQH	TRBV20-1	TRBJ1-5
SARVVGELF	TRBV29-1	TRBJ2-2
SVGPPGRVMSDTQY	TRBV29-1	TRBJ2-3
ASSRGTSGGLNEQY	TRBV7-2	.
ASSMGRGAASEQY	TRBV6-6	.
ASSLEVAGDEQY	TRBV7-9	.
ASSVVAGGSNTGELF	TRBV9	TRBJ2-2
ASSDRGNEQY	TRBV28	TRBJ2-7
ASSLNIGRTHYEQY	TRBV5-6	TRBJ2-7
ASSYLPGTGPYEQY	TRBV6-2/TRBV6-3	.
ASSLAGLNTQY	TRBV12-3/TRBV12-4	TRBJ2-3
ASSRDTRDYGYT	TRBV14	TRBJ1-2
ASNLLLTGQETQY	TRBV7-9	TRBJ2-5
ASSFPRQISNQPQH	TRBV7-2	TRBJ1-5
SARGTGHLRETQY	TRBV20-1	.
ASSRGLAGVSYNEQF	TRBV28	TRBJ2-1
ASSPQRGLSSYEQY	TRBV4-2	TRBJ2-7
ASSEYEKKQF	TRBV25-1	TRBJ2-1
ASSFGTRVDEQY	TRBV25-1	.
ASSYGTGRNNEQF	TRBV6-5	TRBJ2-1
ASSPDRMTYNSPLH	TRBV12-3/TRBV12-4	TRBJ1-6
ASSPTPDSPLH	TRBV12-3/TRBV12-4	TRBJ1-6
SARVVQGRLQPQH	TRBV20-1	TRBJ1-5
ASSLRRDSETQY	TRBV11-2	TRBJ2-5
ASSQDGQGGTRTDTQY	TRBV4-3	TRBJ2-3
ASRAGQGPRTDTQY	TRBV2	TRBJ2-3
ATSRDVAGNQETQY	TRBV15	TRBJ2-5
ANKGSPSDTQY	TRBV5-1	TRBJ2-3